The sequence of this T cell receptor (beta chain) was determined in a study of OX40 agonist ivuxolimab in advanced cancers. Profiling relied on immunoSEQ multiplex PCR, and the TCRdb table lists in-frame clones only, not all of them. The sample gives 59,000 or so clones, roughly 82% of which show up once; over 3% is in the top ten. With 0 bases clipped from V and 2 bases from J, the junction kept 4 bases outside the gene matches. The CDR3 has 14 amino acids. Germline V gives CDR1 GTSNPN, CDR2 SVGIG (reference sequence). This TCR came from an adult with an advanced solid tumor such as melanoma, head and neck, liver or kidney cancer. The chain is built from TRBV30 and TRBJ2-7, with TRBD1 matching 7 bases. The source material was CD4+ or CD8+ T cells sorted from blood, sampled in a trial of the OX40 agonist ivuxolimab. The CDR3 loop reads CAWSVGTETYEQYF. In DNA, the CDR3 is TGTGCCTGGAGTGTAGGGACAGAGACCTACGAGCAGTACTTC.